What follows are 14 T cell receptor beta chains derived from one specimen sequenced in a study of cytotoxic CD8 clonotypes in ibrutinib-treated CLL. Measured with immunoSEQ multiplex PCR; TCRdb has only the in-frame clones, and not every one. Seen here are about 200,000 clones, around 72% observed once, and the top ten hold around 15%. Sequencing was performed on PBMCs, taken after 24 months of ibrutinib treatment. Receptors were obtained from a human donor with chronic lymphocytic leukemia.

The CDR3, as DNA: TGTGCCAGTAGGACAGGACAGCCATCCTATGGCTACACCTTC. It translates to CASRTGQPSYGYTF. The V gene is TRBV19, the J gene TRBJ1-2, with D perhaps matching TRBD1 (6 bases). Trimming took 6 bases from V and 4 from J, leaving 15 bases between them. There are 14 residues in the CDR3. Germline values: CDR1 LNHDA, CDR2 SQIVND (reference sequence).

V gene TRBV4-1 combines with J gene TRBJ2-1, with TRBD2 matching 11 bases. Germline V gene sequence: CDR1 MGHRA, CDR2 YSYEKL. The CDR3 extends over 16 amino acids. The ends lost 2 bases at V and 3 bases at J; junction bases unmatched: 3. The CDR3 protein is CASSQLAGGIYNEQFF. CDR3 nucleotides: TGCGCCAGCAGCCAACTAGCGGGAGGCATCTACAATGAGCAGTTCTTC.

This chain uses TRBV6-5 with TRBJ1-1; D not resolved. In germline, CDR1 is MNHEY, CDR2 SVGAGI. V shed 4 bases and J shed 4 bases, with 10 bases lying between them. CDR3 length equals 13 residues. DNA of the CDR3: TGTGCCAGCAGTTTCGTTATAAGCACTGAAGCTTTCTTT. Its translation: CASSFVISTEAFF.

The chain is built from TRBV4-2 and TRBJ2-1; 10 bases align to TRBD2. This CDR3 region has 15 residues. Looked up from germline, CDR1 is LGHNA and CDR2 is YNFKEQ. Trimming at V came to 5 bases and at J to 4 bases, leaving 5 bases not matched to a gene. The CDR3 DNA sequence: TGTGCCAGCAGCGGGGGGACTAGCGTTTACAATGAGCAGTTCTTC. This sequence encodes CASSGGTSVYNEQFF.

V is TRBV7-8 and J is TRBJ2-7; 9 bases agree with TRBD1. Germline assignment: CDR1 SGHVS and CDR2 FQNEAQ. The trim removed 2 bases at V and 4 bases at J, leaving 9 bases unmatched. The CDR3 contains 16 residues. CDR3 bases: TGTGCCAGCAGCTTATCAGCGCCCGACAGGGGGTACGAGCAGTACTTC. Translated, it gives CASSLSAPDRGYEQYF.

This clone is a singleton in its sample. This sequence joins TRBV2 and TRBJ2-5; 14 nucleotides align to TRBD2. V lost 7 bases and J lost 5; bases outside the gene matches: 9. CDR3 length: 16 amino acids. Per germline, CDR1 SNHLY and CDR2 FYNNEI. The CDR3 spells CASIPARLAGGETQYF. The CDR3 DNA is TGTGCCAGCATACCGGCCCGACTAGCGGGAGGGGAGACCCAGTACTTC. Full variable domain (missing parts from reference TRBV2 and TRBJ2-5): EPEVTQTPSHQVTQMGQEVILRCVPISNHLYFYWYRQILGQKVEFLVSFYNNEISEKSEIFDDQFSVERPDGSNFTLKIRSTKLEDSAMYFCASIPARLAGGETQYFGPGTRLLVL.

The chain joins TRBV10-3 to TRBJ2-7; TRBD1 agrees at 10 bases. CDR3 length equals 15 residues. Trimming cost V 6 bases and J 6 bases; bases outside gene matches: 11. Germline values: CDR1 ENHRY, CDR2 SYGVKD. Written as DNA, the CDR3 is TGTGCCATCAGACCGGGGACAGGGGAGATGATCGAGCAGTACTTC. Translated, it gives CAIRPGTGEMIEQYF.

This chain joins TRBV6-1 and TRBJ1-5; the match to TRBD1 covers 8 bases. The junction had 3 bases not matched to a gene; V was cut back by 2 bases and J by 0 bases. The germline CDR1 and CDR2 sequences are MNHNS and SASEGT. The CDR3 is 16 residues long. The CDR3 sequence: CASSEPQGVSNQPQHF. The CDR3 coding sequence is TGTGCCAGCAGTGAACCACAGGGGGTTAGCAATCAGCCCCAGCATTTT.

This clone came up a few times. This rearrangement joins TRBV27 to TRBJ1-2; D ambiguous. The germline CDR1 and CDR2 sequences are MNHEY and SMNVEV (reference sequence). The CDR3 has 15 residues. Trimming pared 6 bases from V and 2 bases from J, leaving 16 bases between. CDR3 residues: CASSPTPSGNYGYTF. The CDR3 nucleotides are TGTGCCAGCAGCCCTACTCCTTCAGGAAACTATGGCTACACCTTC.

The CDR3 DNA reads TGCGCCAGCAGCCAATACTCCACCTACTCCTACGAGCAGTACTTC. Amino acid sequence: CASSQYSTYSYEQYF. This rearrangement joins TRBV4-3 to TRBJ2-7; D is unresolved. CDR1 and CDR2 (germline): LGHNA, YSLEER. V lost 2 bases and J 0 bases, leaving 11 bases between the germline ends. The CDR3 covers 15 residues.

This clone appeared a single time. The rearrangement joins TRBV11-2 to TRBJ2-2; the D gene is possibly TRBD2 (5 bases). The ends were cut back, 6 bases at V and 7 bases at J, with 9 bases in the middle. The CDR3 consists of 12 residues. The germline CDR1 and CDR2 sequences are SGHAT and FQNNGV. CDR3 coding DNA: TGTGCCAGCAGTAGGGCGGGCGGGGAGCTGTTTTTT. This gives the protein CASSRAGGELFF.

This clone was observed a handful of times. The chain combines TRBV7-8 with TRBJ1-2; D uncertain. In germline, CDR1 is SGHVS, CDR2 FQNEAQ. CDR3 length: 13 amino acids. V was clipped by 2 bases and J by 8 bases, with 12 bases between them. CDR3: CASSLFTGNGYTF. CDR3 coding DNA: TGTGCCAGCAGCTTATTTACGGGGAACGGCTACACCTTC.

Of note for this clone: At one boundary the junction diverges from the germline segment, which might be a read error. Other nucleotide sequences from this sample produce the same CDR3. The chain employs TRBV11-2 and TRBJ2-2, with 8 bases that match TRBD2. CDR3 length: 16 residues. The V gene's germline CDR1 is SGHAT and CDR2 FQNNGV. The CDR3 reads CASSLLSGRNTGELFF. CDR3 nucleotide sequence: TGTGCCAGTAGCTTATTGAGCGGGAGGAACACCGGGGAGCTGTTTTTT.

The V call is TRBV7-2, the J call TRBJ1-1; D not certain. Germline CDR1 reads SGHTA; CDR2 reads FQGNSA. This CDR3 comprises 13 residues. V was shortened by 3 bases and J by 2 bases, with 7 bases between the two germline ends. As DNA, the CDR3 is TGTGCCAGCAGCTTCGGGTCCAACACTGAAGCTTTCTTT. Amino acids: CASSFGSNTEAFF.